The 22 T cell receptor beta chains below come from one sample, sequenced in a study of cytomegalovirus exposure and HLA in healthy donors. PCR was performed using 60 Vbeta and 13 Jbeta primers. Produced via immunoSEQ multiplex PCR; TCRdb's table is partial and in-frame only. The data contain about 130,000 clones, 70% to 85% of them seen just once; the ten biggest clones take up 1.5%. The source material was PBMCs. The receptors shown here come from a female donor in good health and CMV-seronegative.

The V and J genes are TRBV7-2 and TRBJ2-2, with D unresolved. The V gene's germline CDR1 is SGHTA and CDR2 FQGNSA. Trimming cost V 4 bases and J 6 bases, with 15 bases left between them. The CDR3 runs to 15 residues. CDR3 residues: CASSSVRSGPGELFF. The CDR3, as DNA: TGTGCCAGCAGCTCCGTCCGCTCGGGTCCCGGGGAGCTGTTTTTT.

V gene TRBV30 combines with J gene TRBJ2-7, with TRBD2 matching over 7 bases. Germline V gene data show CDR1 as GTSNPN and CDR2 as SVGIG (reference sequence). This CDR3 contains 13 residues. Trimming cost V 2 bases and J 4 bases; bases outside gene matches: 5. Written as DNA, the CDR3 is TGTGCCTGGAGTCGGGGGGTCCAGTACGAGCAGTACTTC. This encodes CAWSRGVQYEQYF.

The V call is TRBV6-4, the J call TRBJ2-2; 10 bases fit TRBD1. CDR3 size: 16 residues. J lost 4 bases, V lost 8 bases, and 10 bases had no gene match. The germline V gene encodes CDR1 MRHNA and CDR2 SNTAGT. The CDR3 reads CASPQKGQGSTGELFF. For the CDR3, the DNA is TGTGCCAGCCCTCAGAAGGGACAGGGGAGCACCGGGGAGCTGTTTTTT.

The table lists this clone with a few counts. In DNA form, the CDR3 reads TGCGCCAGCAGCTTGTCAACAGGGCCAGCAGATACGCAGTATTTT. Its translation: CASSLSTGPADTQYF. V and J are TRBV5-1 and TRBJ2-3, with D tentatively TRBD1 (6 bases). The CDR3 runs to 15 residues. V shed 1 base and J shed 4 bases, with 13 bases lying between them. The V gene's germline CDR1 is SGHRS and CDR2 YFSETQ.

This chain joins TRBV10-3 and TRBJ1-3; D uncertain. The CDR3 consists of 13 residues. Germline CDR1 ENHRY, CDR2 SYGVKD. Trimming shortened V by 8 bases and J by 0 bases, and 8 bases separated the two germline ends. For the CDR3, the DNA is TGTGCCATCTTGGAGCGCTCTGGAAACACCATATATTTT. Amino acid sequence: CAILERSGNTIYF.

This clone was detected once. Different DNA sequences within this sample yield the same CDR3. The chain couples TRBV30 to TRBJ1-5; D not resolved. The CDR3 has 13 residues. The germline V gene encodes CDR1 GTSNPN and CDR2 SVGIG (reference sequence). Deletions cut 0 bases from V and 1 base from J, with 4 bases between. The CDR3 coding sequence is TGTGCCTGGAGTGTACTCAGCAATCAGCCCCAGCATTTT. It translates to CAWSVLSNQPQHF.

This clone appeared a few times. J is TRBJ1-2 and V is TRBV2; 7 bases fit TRBD1. Unmatched junction bases numbered 3, after V lost 5 bases and J lost 3 bases. The CDR3 sequence is 13 residues long. Per germline, CDR1 SNHLY and CDR2 FYNNEI. The DNA for the CDR3 is TGTGCCAGCAGTCCAGACAGGGACTATGGCTACACCTTC. Translating gives CASSPDRDYGYTF.

The rearrangement links TRBV19 to TRBJ2-1, with 9 bases identical to TRBD2. This CDR3 spans 17 amino acids. The V and J ends lost 2 bases and 4 bases, in that order; junction bases with no gene match: 9. Germline assignment: CDR1 LNHDA and CDR2 SQIVND (reference sequence). CDR3 nucleotide sequence: TGTGCCAGTAGTATAAATTACGGGACTAGCCAGTACAATGAGCAGTTCTTC. It codes for CASSINYGTSQYNEQFF.

The chain is built from TRBV6-6 and TRBJ2-2, with 8 bases aligning to TRBD1. V lost 6 bases and J lost 8; bases outside the gene matches: 5. Germline CDR1 MNHNY, CDR2 SVGAGI (reference sequence). The length of the CDR3 is 13 residues. The DNA of the CDR3 is TGTGCCAGCAGGACAGGGGCGAGAGGGGAGCTGTTTTTT. Its protein product is CASRTGARGELFF.

This clone was detected only a few times. V gene TRBV5-4 combines with J gene TRBJ1-4; 8 bases agree with TRBD1. J gave up 6 bases and V 4 bases, and 2 bases lay outside the gene matches. Germline CDR1 is SGHNT and CDR2 is YYREEE (reference sequence). The CDR3 sequence is 13 residues long. The CDR3 nucleotides read TGTGCCAGCAGCCCGGACAGGGATGAAAAACTGTTTTTT. It specifies CASSPDRDEKLFF.

CDR3 amino acids: CASRARTGGETQYF. CDR3 in DNA: TGTGCCAGCAGGGCGAGGACAGGGGGGGAGACCCAGTACTTC. The chain links TRBV2 to TRBJ2-5; 10 nucleotides match TRBD1. The CDR3 extends over 14 amino acids. V lost 6 bases to trimming and J lost 5 bases; unmatched junction nucleotides: 6. The germline CDR1 and CDR2 sequences are SNHLY and FYNNEI.

The chain uses TRBV28 and TRBJ2-7; 12 bases fit TRBD1. V gave up 2 bases and J gave up 6 bases; unmatched junction bases: 5. CDR1 and CDR2 from the germline V gene are MDHEN and SYDVKM. CDR3 size: 15 residues. CDR3: CASSLRDRGLLEQYF. The CDR3 DNA follows: TGTGCCAGCAGTTTAAGGGACAGGGGGCTCCTCGAGCAGTACTTC.

A few counts support this clone. V gene TRBV6-5 combines with J gene TRBJ1-5; no definite D call. Trimming removed 5 bases from V and 7 bases from J, with 15 bases in between. The CDR3 covers 14 residues. Germline lookup yields CDR1 MNHEY and CDR2 SVGAGI. The chain's CDR3 is CASSQTSGVQPQHF. Written as DNA, the CDR3 is TGTGCCAGCAGTCAAACCAGCGGGGTACAGCCCCAGCATTTT.

This chain links TRBV14 with TRBJ2-7; unclear D gene. Germline CDR1 reads SGHDN; CDR2 reads FVKESK. V dropped 4 bases and J dropped 6 bases, with 7 bases sitting between them. CDR3 length: 11 residues. In DNA, the CDR3 is TGTGCCAGCAGCCTCGGGTTCGAGCAGTACTTC. Protein sequence: CASSLGFEQYF.

The chain couples TRBV9 to TRBJ2-2; tentatively, D is TRBD2 (6 bases). Germline V gene lookup returns CDR1 SGDLS and CDR2 YYNGEE. V lost 4 bases, J lost 0 bases, and 19 bases lay in between. CDR3 length: 18 amino acids. The CDR3 DNA follows: TGTGCCAGCAGCACTGGGGGACTCACGTCTCCGAACACCGGGGAGCTGTTTTTT. This encodes CASSTGGLTSPNTGELFF.

The chain combines TRBV7-2 with TRBJ1-1; no definite D call. The CDR3 has 13 amino acids. V shed 6 bases and J shed 2 bases, with 10 bases lying between them. Germline lookup yields CDR1 SGHTA and CDR2 FQGNSA. The CDR3 here is CASSKNKNTEAFF. CDR3 nucleotide sequence: TGTGCCAGCAGTAAGAACAAAAACACTGAAGCTTTCTTT.

This rearrangement joins TRBV5-4 to TRBJ2-7; 8 nucleotides match TRBD1. Germline-derived CDR1 and CDR2 are SGHNT and YYREEE (reference sequence). The trim removed 4 bases at V and 5 bases at J, leaving 8 bases unmatched. The CDR3 consists of 14 residues. CDR3 loop: CASSRTGSVDEQYF. The CDR3 DNA sequence: TGTGCCAGCAGCAGGACAGGGAGCGTCGACGAGCAGTACTTC.

The chain recombines TRBV6-1 with TRBJ2-5; 8 bases are shared with TRBD2. Germline V gene sequence: CDR1 MNHNS, CDR2 SASEGT. CDR3 size: 14 residues. Unmatched junction bases numbered 3, after V lost 6 bases and J lost 0 bases. For the CDR3, the DNA is TGTGCCAGCAGCGGGGGGGGGTACCAAGAGACCCAGTACTTC. Translated: CASSGGGYQETQYF.

This clone was recorded a few times. V gene TRBV11-2 combines with J gene TRBJ2-1; D perhaps matches TRBD1 (6 bases). V lost 1 base, J lost 2 bases, and 9 bases lay in between. The CDR3 loop spans 15 amino acids. The germline V gene has CDR1 SGHAT and CDR2 FQNNGV. Here the CDR3 DNA reads TGTGCCAGCAGCTTAGGAGGGGGAACCTACAATGAGCAGTTCTTC. Translated, it gives CASSLGGGTYNEQFF.

The rearrangement uses TRBV6-5 and TRBJ1-1; 9 bases map to TRBD1. The germline V gene encodes CDR1 MNHEY and CDR2 SVGAGI. The CDR3 extends over 14 amino acids. The ends lost 4 bases at V and 4 bases at J; junction bases unmatched: 4. CDR3 region: CASSSGTGTTEAFF. DNA of the CDR3: TGTGCCAGCAGTTCCGGGACAGGGACCACTGAAGCTTTCTTT.

V is TRBV2 and J is TRBJ2-1, with 9 bases that match TRBD2. Germline CDR1 SNHLY, CDR2 FYNNEI. V was pared by 4 bases and J by 4 bases, with 5 bases of the junction left unmatched. This CDR3 has 15 amino acids. Here the CDR3 DNA reads TGTGCCAGCAGTGCTACTAGCGGGCTTTACAATGAGCAGTTCTTC. Translated, it gives CASSATSGLYNEQFF.

V is TRBV27 and J is TRBJ2-5; perhaps TRBD1 as D (5 bases). Trimming removed 3 bases from V and 3 bases from J, with 14 bases in between. The V gene's germline CDR1 is MNHEY and CDR2 SMNVEV (reference sequence). The CDR3 has 15 residues. This chain's CDR3 is CASSFWVAREETQYF. The CDR3 nucleotides read TGTGCCAGCAGTTTTTGGGTAGCCAGGGAAGAGACCCAGTACTTC.